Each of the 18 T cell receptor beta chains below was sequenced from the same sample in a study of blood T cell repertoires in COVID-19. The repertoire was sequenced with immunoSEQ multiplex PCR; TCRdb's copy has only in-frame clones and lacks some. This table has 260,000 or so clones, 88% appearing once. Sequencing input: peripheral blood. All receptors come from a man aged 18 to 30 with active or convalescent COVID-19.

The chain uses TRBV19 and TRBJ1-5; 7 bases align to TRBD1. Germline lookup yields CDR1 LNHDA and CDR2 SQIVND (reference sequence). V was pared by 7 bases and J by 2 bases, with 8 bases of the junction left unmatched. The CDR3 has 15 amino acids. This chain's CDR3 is CASTLRGQGNQPQHF. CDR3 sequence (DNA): TGTGCCAGTACCCTTAGGGGGCAGGGCAATCAGCCCCAGCATTTT.

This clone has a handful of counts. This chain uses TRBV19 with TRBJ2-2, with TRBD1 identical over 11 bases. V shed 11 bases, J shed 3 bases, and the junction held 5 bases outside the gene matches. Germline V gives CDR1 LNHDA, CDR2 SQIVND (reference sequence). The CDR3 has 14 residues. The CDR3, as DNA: TGTGCCGGAGCGGGACAGGGGGACACCGGGGAGCTGTTTTTT. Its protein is CAGAGQGDTGELFF.

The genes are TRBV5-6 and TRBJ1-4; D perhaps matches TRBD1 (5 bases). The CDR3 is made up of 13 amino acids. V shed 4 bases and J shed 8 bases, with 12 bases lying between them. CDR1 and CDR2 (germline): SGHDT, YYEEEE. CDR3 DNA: TGTGCCAGCAGCCCCGGGACTTTAGAAAAACTGTTTTTT. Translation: CASSPGTLEKLFF.

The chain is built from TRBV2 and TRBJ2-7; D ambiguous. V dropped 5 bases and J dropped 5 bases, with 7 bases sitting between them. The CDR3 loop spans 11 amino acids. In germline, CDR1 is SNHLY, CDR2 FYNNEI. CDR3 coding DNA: TGTGCCAGCAGTCCGGCGGACGAGCAGTACTTC. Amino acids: CASSPADEQYF.

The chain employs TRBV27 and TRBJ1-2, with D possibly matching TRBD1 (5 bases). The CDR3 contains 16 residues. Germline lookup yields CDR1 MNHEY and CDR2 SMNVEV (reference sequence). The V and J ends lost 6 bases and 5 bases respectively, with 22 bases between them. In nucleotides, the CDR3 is TGTGCCAGCAGACCCCAGGGCAGGGACTACCCTTATGGCTACACCTTC. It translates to CASRPQGRDYPYGYTF.

The CDR3 nucleotides read TGTGCCAGCAGCTCACCACTAGCCCATGAGCAGTTCTTC. Translated: CASSSPLAHEQFF. This chain links TRBV7-2 with TRBJ2-1; D perhaps matches TRBD2 (6 bases). The CDR3 contains 13 residues. The ends were cut back, 4 bases at V and 8 bases at J, with 12 bases in the middle. CDR1 and CDR2 (germline): SGHTA, FQGNSA.

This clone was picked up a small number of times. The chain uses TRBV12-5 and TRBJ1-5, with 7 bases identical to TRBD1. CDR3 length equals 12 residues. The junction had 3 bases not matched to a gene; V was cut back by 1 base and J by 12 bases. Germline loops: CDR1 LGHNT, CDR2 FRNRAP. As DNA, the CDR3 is TGTGCTAGTGGTTTGGACCGGGACAGCCAGCATTTT. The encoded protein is CASGLDRDSQHF.

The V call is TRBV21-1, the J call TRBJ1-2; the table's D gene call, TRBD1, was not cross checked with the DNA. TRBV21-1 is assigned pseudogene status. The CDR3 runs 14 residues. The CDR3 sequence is CASSNWDRSYGYTF. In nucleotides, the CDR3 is TGTGCCAGCAGCAATTGGGACAGGAGTTATGGCTACACCTTC.

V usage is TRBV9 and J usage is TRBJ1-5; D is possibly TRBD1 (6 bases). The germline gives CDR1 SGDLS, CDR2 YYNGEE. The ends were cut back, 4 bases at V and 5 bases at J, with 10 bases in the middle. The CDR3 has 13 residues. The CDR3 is CASSPGGDQPQHF. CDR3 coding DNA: TGTGCCAGCAGCCCGGGGGGCGATCAGCCCCAGCATTTT.

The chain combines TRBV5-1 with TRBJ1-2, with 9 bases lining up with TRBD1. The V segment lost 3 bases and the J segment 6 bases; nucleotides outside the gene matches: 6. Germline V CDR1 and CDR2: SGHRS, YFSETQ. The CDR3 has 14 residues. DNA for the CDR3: TGCGCCAGCAGCTCCGGGACAGGGTTCCATGGCTACACCTTC. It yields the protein CASSSGTGFHGYTF.

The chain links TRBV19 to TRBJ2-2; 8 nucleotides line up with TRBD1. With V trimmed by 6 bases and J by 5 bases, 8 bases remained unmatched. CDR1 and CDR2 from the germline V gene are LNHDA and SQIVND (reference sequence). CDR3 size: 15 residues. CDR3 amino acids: CASRVGQGITGELFF. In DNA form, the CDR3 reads TGTGCCAGTAGAGTAGGACAGGGTATTACCGGGGAGCTGTTTTTT.

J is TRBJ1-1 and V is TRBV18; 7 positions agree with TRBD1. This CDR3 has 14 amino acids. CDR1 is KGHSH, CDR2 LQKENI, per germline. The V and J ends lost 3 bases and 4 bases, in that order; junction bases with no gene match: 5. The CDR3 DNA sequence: TGTGCCAGCTCACCGATAGGGGGCAGCACTGAAGCTTTCTTT. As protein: CASSPIGGSTEAFF.

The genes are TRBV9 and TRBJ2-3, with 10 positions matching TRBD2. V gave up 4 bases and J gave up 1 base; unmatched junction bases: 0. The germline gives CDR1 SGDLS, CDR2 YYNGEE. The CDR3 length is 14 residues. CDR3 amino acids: CASSLAGGTDTQYF. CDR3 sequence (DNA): TGTGCCAGCAGCCTAGCGGGGGGCACAGATACGCAGTATTTT.

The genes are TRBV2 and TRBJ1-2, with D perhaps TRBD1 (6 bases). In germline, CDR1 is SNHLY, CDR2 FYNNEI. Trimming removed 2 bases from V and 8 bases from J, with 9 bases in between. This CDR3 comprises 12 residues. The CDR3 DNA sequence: TGTGCCAGCAGTGAAACAGGGCTAGGCTACACCTTC. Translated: CASSETGLGYTF.

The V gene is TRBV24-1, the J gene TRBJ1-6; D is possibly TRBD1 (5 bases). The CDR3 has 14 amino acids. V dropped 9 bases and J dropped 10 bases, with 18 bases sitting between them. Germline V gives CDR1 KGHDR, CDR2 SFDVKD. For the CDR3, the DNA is TGTGCCACCCGCGTCTCCCTAGACAGCTCACCCCTCCACTTT. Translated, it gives CATRVSLDSSPLHF.

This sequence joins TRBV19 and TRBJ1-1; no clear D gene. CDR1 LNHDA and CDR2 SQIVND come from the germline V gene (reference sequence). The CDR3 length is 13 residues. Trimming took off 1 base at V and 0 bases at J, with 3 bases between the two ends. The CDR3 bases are TGTGCCAGTAGTATAGCCTTGAACACTGAAGCTTTCTTT. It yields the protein CASSIALNTEAFF. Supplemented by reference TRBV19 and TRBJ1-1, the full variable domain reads DGGITQSPKYLFRKEGQNVTLSCEQNLNHDAMYWYRQDPGQGLRLIYYSQIVNDFQKGDIAEGYSVSREKKESFPLTVTSAQKNPTAFYLCASSIALNTEAFFGQGTRLTVV.

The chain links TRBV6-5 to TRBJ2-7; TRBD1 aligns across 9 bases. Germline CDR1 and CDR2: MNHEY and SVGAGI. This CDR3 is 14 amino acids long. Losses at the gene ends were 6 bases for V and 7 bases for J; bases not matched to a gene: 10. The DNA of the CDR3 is TGTGCCAGCAGCCGGCGGACAGGGGTAGGGGAGCAGTACTTC. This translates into CASSRRTGVGEQYF.

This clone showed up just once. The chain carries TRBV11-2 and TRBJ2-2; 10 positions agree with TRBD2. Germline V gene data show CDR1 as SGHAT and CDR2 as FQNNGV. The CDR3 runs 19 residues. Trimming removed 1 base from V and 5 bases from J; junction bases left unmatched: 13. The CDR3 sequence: CASSLVVAQRGGKTGELFF. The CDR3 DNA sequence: TGTGCCAGCAGCTTAGTGGTGGCTCAGCGGGGGGGCAAGACCGGGGAGCTGTTTTTT.